The clone carrying this T cell receptor beta chain occurred a few times. Its antigen is as yet unknown. The study isolated at least 7 million PBMCs from each sample. This specimen belongs to a study of blood T cells in healthy people across ages. The study's findings and limits: Greater diversity and more naive CD4+ cells were seen in long-lived donors than in aged donors. With naive T cell percentage, TCR beta diversity showed a strong correlation. A conclusive naive versus antigen-experienced comparison was prevented by the unsorted PBMCs.

Using a J-beta primer mix together with a sample-barcoded 5' primer, a second PCR was run for roughly 7 to 11 cycles. Each CDR3 protein gets one entry after TCRdb re-called the 5' RACE reads with MiXCR. The table has about 900,000 distinct CDR3 sequences, about 44% seen once; the top ten hold around 15%. Trimming cost V 6 bases and J 4 bases; bases outside gene matches: 8. The CDR3 extends over 15 amino acids. CDR1 and CDR2 from the germline V gene are MNHNY and SVGAGI (reference sequence). Source material: blood. The J gene is TRBJ2-3, the V gene TRBV6-6, with TRBD2 matching over 9 bases. The clonotype originates from a man aged 25 to 40 in good health. The CDR3 region is CASRKTSGSADTQYF. Here the CDR3 DNA reads TGTGCCAGCAGGAAGACTAGCGGATCGGCAGATACGCAGTATTTT.